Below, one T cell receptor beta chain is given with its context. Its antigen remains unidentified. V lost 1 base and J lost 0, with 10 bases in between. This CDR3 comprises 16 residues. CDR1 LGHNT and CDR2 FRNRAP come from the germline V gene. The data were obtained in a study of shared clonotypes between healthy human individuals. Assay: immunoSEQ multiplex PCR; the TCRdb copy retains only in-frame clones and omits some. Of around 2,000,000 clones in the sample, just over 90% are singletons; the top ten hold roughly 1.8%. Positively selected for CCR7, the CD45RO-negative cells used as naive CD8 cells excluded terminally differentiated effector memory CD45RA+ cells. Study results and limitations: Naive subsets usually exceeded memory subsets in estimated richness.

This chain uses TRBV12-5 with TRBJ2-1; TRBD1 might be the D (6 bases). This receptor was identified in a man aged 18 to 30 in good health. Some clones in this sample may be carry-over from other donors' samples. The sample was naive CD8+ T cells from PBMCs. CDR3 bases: TGTGCTAGTGGTTTGGACAGGGTCAGCTCCTACAATGAGCAGTTCTTC. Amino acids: CASGLDRVSSYNEQFF.